These T cell receptor beta chains were read from a single sample in a study of blood T cell repertoires in COVID-19. Using immunoSEQ multiplex PCR, the repertoire was profiled, and TCRdb retains in-frame clones only, with some absent. The table has approximately 410,000 clones, 86% seen once. Material: peripheral blood. These receptors came from a woman in her 30s with active or convalescent COVID-19. The CDR3 runs from the conserved cysteine through the conserved F or W. The D gene is left open where the match is weak. The size of a clone is reported for some rows only, either as once, few or many, or as a class for expanded clones.

TRBD1	15	TRBV5-1	TRBJ2-3	.	TGCGCCAGCAGCCGGGGACAGGGGGCTGCAGATACGCAGTATTTT	CASSRGQGAADTQYF
TRBD1	15	TRBV2	TRBJ2-2	.	TGTGCCACATCCTTCACAGGGGAAAACACCGGGGAGCTGTTTTTT	CATSFTGENTGELFF
.	13	TRBV6-6	TRBJ2-7	once	TGTGCCAGCAGGGAGGGTCGCACCTACGAGCAGTACTTC	CASREGRTYEQYF
.	13	TRBV27	TRBJ1-2	.	TGTGCCAGCAGTTTATGGCCTTCCTATGGCTACACCTTC	CASSLWPSYGYTF
TRBD2	15	TRBV9	TRBJ2-7	.	TGTGCCAGCAGCGCCGGGACTAGCAGTACCTACGAGCAGTACTTC	CASSAGTSSTYEQYF
.	11	TRBV20-1	TRBJ2-7	once	TGCAGTGCTCCGAGATTATACGAGCAGTACTTC	CSAPRLYEQYF
.	15	TRBV3-1/TRBV3-2	TRBJ1-3	.	TGTGCCAGCAGCCCCGAGCTCCACTCTGGAAACACCATATATTTT	CASSPELHSGNTIYF
.	12	TRBV29-1	TRBJ1-2	.	TGCAGCGTTGGAAGGGCAGGGCACGGCTACACCTTC	CSVGRAGHGYTF
.	11	TRBV20-1	TRBJ1-2	.	TGCAGTGCTCTAGTGACCTATGGCTACACCTTC	CSALVTYGYTF
TRBD1	19	TRBV19	TRBJ1-5	.	TGTGCCAGTAGTATAGATCAGGGGGGAATCGGTGAGAGCAATCAGCCCCAGCATTTT	CASSIDQGGIGESNQPQHF
.	12	TRBV6-1	TRBJ1-2	few	TGTGCCAGCAGTGAGAGGCCCTTTGGCTACACCTTC	CASSERPFGYTF
.	13	TRBV5-8	TRBJ1-1	.	TGTGCCAGCAGCTTGGCCAGTGCCAGAGAAGCTTTCTTT	CASSLASAREAFF
TRBD2	14	TRBV20-1	TRBJ2-3	.	TGCAGTGCTAGTGAGTCGGCGGGGGGAGATACGCAGTATTTT	CSASESAGGDTQYF
TRBD1	15	TRBV27	TRBJ1-5	once	TGTGCCAGCAGTTCGACAGGGGGCAACAATCAGCCCCAGCATTTT	CASSSTGGNNQPQHF
TRBD1	14	TRBV10-3	TRBJ1-2	.	TGTGCCATCAGTGAGTCCGACAGGGGATATGGCTACACCTTC	CAISESDRGYGYTF
TRBD1	13	TRBV2	TRBJ2-5	.	TGTGCCAGCAGCACAGGGGGCATAGAGACCCAGTACTTC	CASSTGGIETQYF
TRBD1	15	TRBV5-1	TRBJ1-3	.	TGCGCCAGCAGCTTGGCCGGGACAGGGGCATCCACCATATATTTT	CASSLAGTGASTIYF
.	14	TRBV24-1	TRBJ2-3	.	TGTGCCACCAGTGATCCGGGGAAAACAGATACGCAGTATTTT	CATSDPGKTDTQYF
TRBD1	15	TRBV4-1	TRBJ2-5	.	TGCGCCAGCAGCTGGGACAGGGACAGTTCGGAGACCCAGTACTTC	CASSWDRDSSETQYF
TRBD1	14	TRBV2	TRBJ2-7	.	TGTGCCAGCACGAAAGGACAGGGGGTGGACGAGCAGTACTTC	CASTKGQGVDEQYF
TRBD1	12	TRBV5-1	TRBJ2-1	.	TGCGCCAAGACACAGGGGGTCAATGAGCAGTTCTTC	CAKTQGVNEQFF
.	13	TRBV5-6	TRBJ2-7	.	TGTGCCAGCAGCTTGGGCGGAACCTACGAGCAGTACTTC	CASSLGGTYEQYF
.	13	TRBV12-3/TRBV12-4	TRBJ1-1	.	TGTGCCAGCAGTTTTGACATGAACACTGAAGCTTTCTTT	CASSFDMNTEAFF
TRBD1	15	TRBV6-5	TRBJ2-3	.	TGTGCCAGCTGGGACAGGGAGAGAGGCACAGATACGCAGTATTTT	CASWDRERGTDTQYF
.	15	TRBV6-2/TRBV6-3	TRBJ2-7	.	TGTGCCAGCAGTTACGGGTCCGGAGTTCCCTACGAGCAGTACTTC	CASSYGSGVPYEQYF
.	13	TRBV12-3/TRBV12-4	TRBJ2-2	once	TGTGCCGCGAGGAGGGGCCACACCGGGGAGCTGTTTTTT	CAARRGHTGELFF
.	17	TRBV7-8	TRBJ2-3	.	TGTGCCAGCAGCTTAGAGACCCAGGCGGGGTACACAGATACGCAGTATTTT	CASSLETQAGYTDTQYF
.	13	TRBV27	TRBJ2-1	.	TGTGCCATCTCGACTAGCTCCTACAATGAGCAGTTCTTC	CAISTSSYNEQFF
.	14	TRBV7-9	TRBJ1-1	.	TGTGCCAGCAGCCCCGCGACAGGGAACACTGAAGCTTTCTTT	CASSPATGNTEAFF
TRBD2	13	TRBV7-8	TRBJ2-7	.	TGTGCCAGCCGACTAGCGGGGGGATACGAGCAGTACTTC	CASRLAGGYEQYF
TRBD1	15	TRBV7-2	TRBJ1-2	.	TGTGCCAGCAGCCCACCGAACAGGGGCTCCTATGGCTACACCTTC	CASSPPNRGSYGYTF
TRBD1	14	TRBV29-1	TRBJ1-1	.	TGCAGCGTTGAAGATCACAGGGGAAGCACTGAAGCTTTCTTT	CSVEDHRGSTEAFF
.	14	TRBV5-1	TRBJ2-4	.	TGCGCCAGCAGCTTGACGCATCAGGACAGCATTCAGTACTTC	CASSLTHQDSIQYF
TRBD2	14	TRBV29-1	TRBJ2-2	.	TGCAGCGTTGTGGTTAGCGGGGGCACCGGGGAGCTGTTTTTT	CSVVVSGGTGELFF
.	15	TRBV5-1	TRBJ1-2	.	TGCGCCAGCAATACGGCGGATTGGGGGGACTATGGCTACACCTTC	CASNTADWGDYGYTF
.	17	TRBV5-4	TRBJ1-1	.	TGTGCCAGCAGCTTGGCCTCGGGGAGTGTTTTGAACACTGAAGCTTTCTTT	CASSLASGSVLNTEAFF
.	13	TRBV27	TRBJ1-4	.	TGTGCCAGCGGCCCCTACAGGAATGAAAAACTGTTTTTT	CASGPYRNEKLFF
.	14	TRBV3-1/TRBV3-2	TRBJ2-3	.	TGTGCCAGCAGTCCCAGGGTCCGCCCAGATACGCAGTATTTT	CASSPRVRPDTQYF
TRBD1	14	TRBV6-5	TRBJ2-7	.	TGTGCCAGCAGTCCGACAGGGGCAGGTTACGAGCAGTACTTC	CASSPTGAGYEQYF
.	14	TRBV15	TRBJ1-6	.	TGTGCCACCAGCCCCCCGGAACAGCCCTCACCCCTCCACTTT	CATSPPEQPSPLHF
.	11	TRBV20-1	TRBJ1-1	.	TGCACCTCTCGGCACGGGGCTGAAGCTTTCTTT	CTSRHGAEAFF
TRBD1	16	TRBV5-1	TRBJ1-3	once	TGCGCCAGCAGCTTTGGACAGGGTCTTTCTGGAAACACCATATATTTT	CASSFGQGLSGNTIYF
TRBD2	14	TRBV6-1	TRBJ2-7	.	TGTGCCAGCAGTGAAATAGGGACGGGGGGCGAGCAGTACTTC	CASSEIGTGGEQYF